The rows below give T cell receptor beta chains drawn from one sample of a study of CD4+ T cells in melanoma. Sequenced by immunoSEQ multiplex PCR; TCRdb stores in-frame clones only, minus some. This sample yields 7,500 to 9,500 clones, of which approximately 71% are seen a single time; roughly 17% belongs to the top ten. Sequencing input: cells from a culture (not recorded whether cultured in vitro). The receptor set was obtained from a human donor with melanoma. Each CDR3 is given with its conserved first and last residue. D genes are given only for firm matches. The listing skips clone size in some rows; elsewhere it reads once, few, many or a size class.

V gene	CDR3 length	D gene	J gene	clone size	CDR3 DNA	CDR3 protein
TRBV11-3	13	.	TRBJ2-1	.	TGTGCCAGCAGCTTAGGCTCCTACAATGAGCAGTTCTTC	CASSLGSYNEQFF
TRBV2	19	.	TRBJ1-6	.	TGTGCCAGCAGGCCACGGAGGCAGTTACAGAGCTCCTATAATTCACCCCTCCACTTT	CASRPRRQLQSSYNSPLHF
TRBV7-9	11	.	TRBJ1-1	.	TGTGCCAGCAGCCTGACGGTTGAAGCTTTCTTT	CASSLTVEAFF
TRBV6-5	15	TRBD2	TRBJ2-3	once	TGTGCCAGCAGAAATAGCGGGGCTAGCACAGATACGCAGTATTTT	CASRNSGASTDTQYF
TRBV7-2	19	.	TRBJ1-6	.	TGTGCCAGCAGCTTTGGTATAAGGGGGGGGCGAGGGGAGAATTCACCCCTCCACTTT	CASSFGIRGGRGENSPLHF
TRBV19	17	TRBD1	TRBJ1-3	few	TGTGCCAGTACCTCCCTCACAGGGGGCCGCTCTGGAAACACCATATATTTT	CASTSLTGGRSGNTIYF
TRBV21-1	17	.	TRBJ2-3	.	TGTGCCAGCAGCAGTGCGCTTGACAGACAAGGCACAGATACGCAGTATTTT	CASSSALDRQGTDTQYF
TRBV15	19	TRBD2	TRBJ2-2	.	TGTGCCACCAGCCCGCTTCCATCGCCAGCGGGGGGGCCGCACGGGGAGCTGTTTTTT	CATSPLPSPAGGPHGELFF
TRBV7-2	12	.	TRBJ1-1	.	TGTGCCAGCAGCTTCGCGGGCAGGGAAGCTTTCTTT	CASSFAGREAFF
TRBV30	12	.	TRBJ2-7	once	TGTGCCTGGAGTACACAGGGCTACGAGCAGTACTTC	CAWSTQGYEQYF
TRBV7-7	14	.	TRBJ2-1	.	TGTGCCAGCAGCTCAAGCCGGACACACCATGAGCAGTTCTTC	CASSSSRTHHEQFF
TRBV25-1	11	.	TRBJ1-1	.	TGTGCCAGCAGGGGGAACACTGAAGCTTTCTTT	CASRGNTEAFF
TRBV6-1	15	.	TRBJ1-5	.	TGTGCCAGCAGGGGGGACTACCGATCCGATCAGCCCCAGCATTTT	CASRGDYRSDQPQHF
TRBV2	10	.	TRBJ2-5	large	TGTGCCAGCAGGCAAGAGACCCAGTACTTC	CASRQETQYF
TRBV4-2	13	.	TRBJ2-7	.	TGTGCCAGCAGCCCCGGACAATTCTACGAGCAGTACTTC	CASSPGQFYEQYF
TRBV5-1	17	.	TRBJ2-4	.	TGCGCCAGCCACCGGGGCGGTGCAGGGAACGGCAAAAACATTCAGTACTTC	CASHRGGAGNGKNIQYF